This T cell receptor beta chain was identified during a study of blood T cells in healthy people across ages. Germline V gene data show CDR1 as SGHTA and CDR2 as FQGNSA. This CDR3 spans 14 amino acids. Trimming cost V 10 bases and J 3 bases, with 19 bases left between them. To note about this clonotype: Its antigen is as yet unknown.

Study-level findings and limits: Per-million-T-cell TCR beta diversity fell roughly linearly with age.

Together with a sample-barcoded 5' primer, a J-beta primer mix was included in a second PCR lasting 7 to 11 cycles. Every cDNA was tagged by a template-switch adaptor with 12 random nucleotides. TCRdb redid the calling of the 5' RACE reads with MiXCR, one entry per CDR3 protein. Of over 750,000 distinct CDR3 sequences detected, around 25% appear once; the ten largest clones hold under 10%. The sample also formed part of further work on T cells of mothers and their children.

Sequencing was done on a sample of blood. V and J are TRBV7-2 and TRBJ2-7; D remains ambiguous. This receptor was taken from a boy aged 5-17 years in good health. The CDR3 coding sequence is TGTGCCACCAACCTAGTAGCCGCCAACTACGAGCAGTACTTC. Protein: CATNLVAANYEQYF. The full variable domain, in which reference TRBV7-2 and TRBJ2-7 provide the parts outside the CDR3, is GAGVSQSPSNKVTEKGKDVELRCDPISGHTALYWYRQSLGQGLEFLIYFQGNSAPDKSGLPSDRFSAERTGGSVSTLTIQRTQQEDSAVYLCATNLVAANYEQYFGPGTRLTVT.